This T cell receptor (beta chain) was recorded in a study of regulatory T cells in long-lasting Graves disease. Points from the study as a whole: With a small sample size, accuracy may have been reduced.

CDR3 length: 15 amino acids. The V gene's germline CDR1 is SGHRS and CDR2 YFSETQ. This sample's time point: newly diagnosed GD, antithyroid drugs for less than 3 months. After RNA was extracted from PBMCs, the TCR library was made from it. Investigators prepared the TCR beta libraries by applying iRepertoire HTBI primers and Arm-PCR of CDR3 regions. Each CDR3 protein is one row after TCRdb ran MiXCR on the multiplex PCR reads. The sample contains around 250,000 distinct CDR3 sequences, approximately 18% of which appear only once. About this clonotype itself: Antigen: not known. One junction end does not reproduce the germline sequence, and a read error may be involved.

These records were also assigned to another study, of T cells in Graves' hyperthyroidism and ophthalmopathy. That paper adds: Ophthalmopathy was predicted by the model a median of approximately 6 months ahead of onset.

The J gene is TRBJ2-1, the V gene TRBV5-1; D possibly corresponds to TRBD1 (5 bases). This receptor was identified in a young woman with Graves disease. This specimen consisted of peripheral blood mononuclear cells (PBMCs), obtained at new diagnosis, from a patient treated with antithyroid drugs. CDR3 sequence: CTSSSQGYGRNEQFF. The CDR3 DNA sequence: TGTACCAGCAGCTCCCAGGGATACGGTAGGAATGAGCAGTTCTTC.